This T cell receptor (beta chain) appears in the sequencing data of a study of blood T cell repertoires in COVID-19. As processed by the authors: Amplifying reference gene primers gave estimates of nucleated cell counts. The table came from immunoSEQ multiplex PCR; TCRdb's copy has only in-frame clones and leaves some out. The D gene and trimming were derived from the DNA, and the V and J assignments and clone size from that table. This sample yields approximately 97,000 clones, of which around 87% are seen a single time; more than 4.5% belongs to the top ten. The trim removed 3 bases at V and 8 bases at J, leaving 4 bases unmatched. Germline V gives CDR1 GTSNPN, CDR2 SVGIG (reference sequence). There are 11 residues in the CDR3.

V gene TRBV30 combines with J gene TRBJ2-7, with 7 positions matching TRBD1. The TCR originated in a woman aged 45-60 years with COVID-19, enrolled during active disease. Sequencing was done on a sample of peripheral blood. The CDR3, as DNA: TGTGCCTGGAGCAGGGGGAACCAGCAGTACTTC. Protein product: CAWSRGNQQYF.